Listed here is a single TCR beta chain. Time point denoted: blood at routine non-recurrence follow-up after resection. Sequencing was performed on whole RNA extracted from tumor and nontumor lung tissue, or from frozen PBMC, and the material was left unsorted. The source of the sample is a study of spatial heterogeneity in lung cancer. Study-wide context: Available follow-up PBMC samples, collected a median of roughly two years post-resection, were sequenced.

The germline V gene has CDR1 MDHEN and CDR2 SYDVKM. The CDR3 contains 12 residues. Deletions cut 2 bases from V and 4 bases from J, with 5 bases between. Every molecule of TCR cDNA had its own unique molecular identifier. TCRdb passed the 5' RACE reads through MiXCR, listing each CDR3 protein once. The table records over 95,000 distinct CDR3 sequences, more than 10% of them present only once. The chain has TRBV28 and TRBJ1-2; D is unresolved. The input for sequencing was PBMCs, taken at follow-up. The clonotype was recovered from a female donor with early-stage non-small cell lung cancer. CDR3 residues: CASSLASYGYTF. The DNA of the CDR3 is TGTGCCAGCAGTTTAGCCTCCTATGGCTACACCTTC.